This T cell receptor (beta chain) comes out of a study of T cell responses to AZD1222 COVID-19 vaccine. TCRdb's copy holds only in-frame clones and misses some; the assay was immunoSEQ multiplex PCR. This table holds approximately 190,000 clones, roughly 93% found once. The germline gives CDR1 MNHNY, CDR2 SVGAGI (reference sequence). Losses at the gene ends were 6 bases for V and 0 bases for J; bases not matched to a gene: 6. This CDR3 region has 16 residues. On this clone: The antigen is undetermined.

The study, taken as a whole, reports: Mostly white British, mostly female donors; authors suggested clonal diversity may be underestimated. There were repertoire samples only from the period after the peak T cell response.

The receptor comes from an adult in good health. The chain links TRBV6-6 to TRBJ1-3, with 9 bases matching TRBD1. This specimen was peripheral blood, taken on day 0 of AZD1222 vaccination. The CDR3 spells CASRPTGGSSGNTIYF. The CDR3 DNA follows: TGTGCCAGCAGACCGACAGGGGGTAGCTCTGGAAACACCATATATTTT.